This T cell receptor (beta chain) was obtained from a study of cytomegalovirus exposure and HLA in healthy donors (dated by TCRdb to the late 2010s). With respect to the entire study: An earlier analysis of some 500 of the donors reported approximately 270 Gb of sequence data and 117 million unique TCR beta sequences from around 200 million T cells. Around 300 gigabases of sequencing data and 70 million to 100 million unique TCR sequences were included in an early release covering over 600 HLA-typed donors. Among the 398 genotyped donors, about 85% belonged to the genetic ancestry cluster associated with self-reported Caucasian donors. The study aimed to test whether signatures of past pathogen exposure could be identified by cataloging public T cell receptors. Using immunosequencing, the study profiled T cell repertoires from 666 subjects and related those repertoires to cytomegalovirus serostatus. Besides the first cohort of around 700 subjects, a separate validation cohort made up of over 95 different subjects was used. To predict cytomegalovirus infection status, the study brought together high-throughput TCR immunosequencing, statistical association of individual TCRs with disease status, and machine learning. In a later analysis, previously published TCR beta repertoires from roughly 710 donors were re-analyzed and high-resolution HLA genotyping was added so that TCR occurrence patterns could be studied. In the later analysis, no new phenotypic data were used to find candidate immune exposures; instead, reliance was placed on TCR beta sequences and their occurrence across donors. To decide whether each TCR beta V gene segment behaved as functional or pseudogenic, an earlier analysis of approximately 600 of the donors relied on high-throughput TCR beta sequencing. Alongside the repertoire data, information on donor age, sex, ethnicity and CMV serostatus was compiled. A later genetic analysis used genome-wide SNP genotypes for about three fifths of the 666 donors, treating that subset as a discovery cohort. Every discovery cohort repertoire had been produced on one sequencing platform. Class I and class II HLA loci were covered by the typing at four-digit resolution. The number of typed donors differed by locus: about 620-630 for A, B, C, DRB1 and DQB1; approximately 530 for DQA1; 600 to 610 for DPA1; and some 430 for DPB1. Roughly 5 DR-DQ haplotypes were handled as single units for association and clustering, since linkage in the cohort was strong. Across 398 genotyped donors of the cohort, an average of about 240,000 unique TCR beta nucleotide sequences per donor were sequenced, and around 20% of those sequences were non-productive. Study-wide conclusions, independent of this receptor: A later genetic analysis reported fewer N-insertions in productive TCRs among donors in an Asian-associated ancestry cluster than the roughly 700-donor mean. In a later genetic analysis, a missense DCLRE1C variant was associated with V-gene and J-gene trimming of TCR beta chains, and the association was replicated in an independent cohort. The 87-base-pair reads could not distinguish some IMGT-functional V segments, including TRBV6-2 and TRBV6-3, so those segments were excluded. CMV serostatus was the only immune exposure information available for the cohort. A total of fewer than 200 TCR beta chains were listed by the study as associated with cytomegalovirus. A few of the identified cytomegalovirus-associated TCR beta chains were confirmed in vitro to be specific for cytomegalovirus antigens. Most CMV-associated TCR beta chains appeared to be HLA-restricted in a later analysis, and the HLA associations seemed to be driven largely by CMV exposure. This cohort had only TCR beta chains sequenced, and the lack of alpha or paired-chain data limited which features could be detected. The classifier was reported to diagnose cytomegalovirus status with high specificity and sensitivity in both the original cohort and the validation cohort. According to the authors, the approach could potentially be generalized to other disease states and immunological phenotypes. A cluster of highly shared sequence variants was judged likely to be a technical artifact of the sequencing pipeline. In a later analysis, several top co-occurrence clusters were reported to appear linked to parvovirus B19, influenza, CMV and Epstein-Barr virus. Because HLA typing was unavailable for some donors at each locus, only the typed subset was used in association tests. Sequencing depth was assumed to be roughly uniform across donors in the presence/absence analyses, though that assumption may not hold. Because counts were too low, more than 15 rarely observed V segments, including chromosome 9 orphons, were left out of the earlier analysis of roughly 600 of the donors. Specific HLA alleles were associated with over 15,000 TCR beta sequences at a false discovery rate of 0.05 in a later analysis. Most TCR sequences were seen in very few donors, while some public TCRs were found in many individuals. An earlier analysis of around 540 of the donors showed that most TCR beta V segments appeared in productive rearrangements either about 87% or about 30% of the time, which broadly matched IMGT annotations. A later analysis found that TCR association rates varied across HLA loci, with DRB1 alleles showing the most associated TCRs and HLA-C alleles the fewest. A later analysis found that HLA-associated TCR beta chains were more clonally expanded and had lower generation probabilities than equally common non-associated chains. A further reported finding was that TCR beta sequences accurately predicted the HLA-A and HLA-B alleles for most subjects in the first cohort. Assigning TCR associations to individual alleles was difficult when HLA alleles, especially DR and DQ, strongly co-occurred. Correlated functional status among segregating V segments might be attributable to linkage disequilibrium, but an unknown experimental factor could not be ruled out.

The cohort was made up of 500 to 850 healthy bone marrow donors. At the time of sampling, every cohort member was nominally healthy, though immune exposures that went unrecorded were likely present. The donor was CMV seronegative and was included in the group of a few hundred seronegative cohort members. Every donor gave a peripheral blood sample, and the peripheral blood mononuclear cells from that sample were used for TCR beta sequencing. The Qiagen DNeasy Blood Extraction Kit was used to extract genomic DNA from the blood cell samples. CDR1 is given as MGHRA and CDR2 as YSYEKL, both from the germline V gene. Deletion took 2 bases off V and 10 bases off J, with a span of 20 bases between the germline ends. The CDR3 numbers 15 residues from cysteine through phenylalanine. Here the CDR3 DNA is all that survives: 45 bases in frame from base 1. The library came from the immunoSEQ multiplex PCR assay. For the multiplex PCR, a mixture combining 60 forward primers for TCR Vbeta segments and 13 reverse primers for TCR Jbeta segments was used. A multiplex PCR assay on genomic DNA amplified the CDR3 region of rearranged TCR beta genes. Amplified TCR beta libraries were sequenced as 87-base-pair reads on the Illumina HiSeq System. As for the original processing: In a later analysis, tens of millions of unique TCR beta chains were counted across the approximately 620 repertoires, and roughly 10 million of these chains were shared by at least two donors. To remove PCR and sequencing errors, raw reads were error-corrected and collapsed into unique sequences using a nearest-neighbor algorithm that merged closely related sequences. Alignment of CDR3 sequences to IMGT reference sequences was used to assign V, D and J gene segments. Each retained sequence needed at least a six-nucleotide match to both a V gene segment and a J gene segment. A rearrangement was called productive if the CDR3 had no stop codons and remained in frame with V and J, and every other rearrangement was called non-productive. Following IMGT convention, CDR3 was defined as the stretch from the second conserved V-encoded cysteine to the conserved J-encoded phenylalanine. The earlier analysis of more than 450 of the donors excluded sequences that lacked an unambiguous match to a single V gene segment. An earlier analysis of a few hundred of the donors called V segments functional above 56.7% productive rearrangements and segregating when the between-donor standard deviation exceeded 5%. A statistical classification framework was built to diagnose cytomegalovirus status from the catalog of TCR beta chain sequences. In a later analysis, V and J genes were assigned by comparing TCR nucleotide sequences against IMGT/GENE-DB human TR gene sequences. Using the TCRdist pipeline, a later analysis assigned CDR3 sequences along with most-parsimonious VDJ recombination scenarios. A later analysis defined each TCR beta chain by its CDR3 amino acid sequence plus V-gene family, and excluded reads lacking a unique V-gene family. As a way to deal with suspected cross-contamination and a sequencing artifact, a later analysis dropped hundreds of nucleotide sequences that were highly shared and had low generation probability. A later analysis calculated a clonal expansion index for each public chain from normalized within-repertoire ranks of inferred template counts. Generation probabilities in a later analysis came from a VDJ recombination model fitted to out-of-frame rearrangements, and those results were checked against IGoR. In a later analysis, hypergeometric tests were used to score TCR-TCR, TCR-HLA and TCR-CMV co-occurrence, with a repertoire-size bias correction applied to TCR pairs. False discovery rates were estimated in a later analysis by permuting HLA or CMV assignments 20 times. In a later analysis, co-occurring TCRs were grouped with DBSCAN, and TCRdist sequence similarity was added when clustering was performed within HLA-allele-positive subsets. For co-occurrence clustering, repertoires with fewer than 30,000 or more than 120,000 public chains were excluded, along with roughly five repertoires with anomalous nucleotide sharing. As stored in TCRdb, this immuneACCESS dataset retains in-frame rearrangements with V and J assigned. A fraction of the clones does not appear; measured against another copy, unresolved V genes explain less than half of the discrepancy, and the remainder lacks a known reason. The V and J calls and clone size come from that table; D and trimming were worked out from the DNA. Present in this sample are 110,000 to 150,000 clones, around 75% of which were seen just once. The ten largest make up approximately 4.3% of the sample.

Of note for this clone: The antigen it recognizes is unknown. Within one base of it there is no much larger clone, and no base qualities were kept.

Material: PBMCs. The clonotype originates from a man aged 55 to 70 in good health and CMV-seronegative. Recombination linked TRBV4-1 to TRBJ1-1; there is no confident call for the D gene. The DNA sequence is given as TGCGCCAGCAGCCAAATGGAACGGGAAAGGGTGAGAGCTTTCTTT. This yields the protein CASSQMERERVRAFF.